A selection of T cell receptor beta chains follows, all from one sample in a study of T cells after yellow fever vaccination. One entry per CDR3 protein results from TCRdb running MiXCR on the 5' RACE reads. In the table there are around 340,000 distinct CDR3 sequences, under 15% of which are singletons. The specimen comprised CD4+ T cells sorted from PBMCs, sampled 15 days after the yellow fever booster vaccination. The receptor set was obtained from a man younger than 30 who received the YFV17D yellow fever vaccine. The CDR3 runs from the conserved cysteine through the conserved F or W. The D gene is left open where the match is weak. Rows give clone size only sometimes, using once, few, many, or a class for an expanded clone.

D,length,V,J,size,DNA,CDR3
.,14,TRBV7-2,TRBJ2-5,few,TGTGCCAGCAGAATAAACAGGGACGGGGAGACCCAGTACTTC,CASRINRDGETQYF
.,15,TRBV7-2,TRBJ1-2,.,TGTGCCAGCAGCTTAGCGGGCGGGCCTTGGGGTGGCTACACCTTC,CASSLAGGPWGGYTF
.,14,TRBV7-3,TRBJ2-3,many,TGTGCCAGCAGCTTAAACCCCGTTGCAGATACGCAGTATTTT,CASSLNPVADTQYF
TRBD1,14,TRBV7-9,TRBJ1-2,.,TGTGCCAGCAGCCGGGGACAGGGAGTAGAGGGCTACACCTTC,CASSRGQGVEGYTF
.,15,TRBV6-2/TRBV6-3,TRBJ2-1,few,TGTGCCAGCAGTCCTGTCTGGCCTCGGCACAATGAGCAGTTCTTC,CASSPVWPRHNEQFF
TRBD1,17,TRBV14,TRBJ1-2,.,TGTGCCAGCAGCCAAGTGACAGGGGCCGTTTCTAACTATGGCTACACCTTC,CASSQVTGAVSNYGYTF
.,13,TRBV7-2,TRBJ1-1,few,TGTGCCAGCAGCTTTCGGGCCGGTACTGAAGCTTTCTTT,CASSFRAGTEAFF
.,16,TRBV10-3,TRBJ2-1,few,TGTGCCATCAGTGAGTCGGTAATTTCCCCCTACAATGAGCAGTTCTTC,CAISESVISPYNEQFF
.,14,TRBV27,TRBJ1-1,few,TGTGCCAGCAGTTTATCAGCCTTCCTTGCTGAAGCTTTCTTT,CASSLSAFLAEAFF
.,14,TRBV7-9,TRBJ1-1,.,TGTGCCAGCAGCTTCCGGCAGGGAGGGTCCGAAGCTTTCTTT,CASSFRQGGSEAFF
TRBD1,14,TRBV5-1,TRBJ1-4,few,TGCGCCAGCAGCTCGGGACAGGGAAGCGAAAAACTGTTTTTT,CASSSGQGSEKLFF
.,14,TRBV5-1,TRBJ2-5,few,TGCGCCAGCAGCGACGTGGGGGCTGAGGAGACCCAGTACTTC,CASSDVGAEETQYF
TRBD2,16,TRBV28,TRBJ2-5,.,TGTGCCAGCAGTAAAGGGACTAGCGGAGTGGGAGAGACCCAGTACTTC,CASSKGTSGVGETQYF
TRBD1,14,TRBV6-6,TRBJ1-2,.,TGTGCCAGCAGTAGGGACAGCTCTAACTATGGCTACACCTTC,CASSRDSSNYGYTF
TRBD1,14,TRBV11-1,TRBJ2-2,.,TGTGCCAGCAGCCGGACAGGGCCCACCGGGGAGCTGTTTTTT,CASSRTGPTGELFF
TRBD1,17,TRBV25-1,TRBJ1-4,many,TGTGCCAGCAGTGAACTGACAGGGGGAAGTTTTGGTGAAAAACTGTTTTTT,CASSELTGGSFGEKLFF
.,14,TRBV19,TRBJ2-3,.,TGTGCCAGTAGGATGATAGACAGCACAGATACGCAGTATTTT,CASRMIDSTDTQYF
TRBD1,16,TRBV28,TRBJ1-5,.,TGTGCCAGCACTCCTCGGGGACAGGGGGAGGGTCAGCCCCAGCATTTT,CASTPRGQGEGQPQHF
TRBD2,17,TRBV6-2/TRBV6-3,TRBJ2-6,few,TGTGCCAGCAGTTTAGCGGGGCCGAGCTCTGGGGCCAACGTCCTGACTTTC,CASSLAGPSSGANVLTF
.,13,TRBV18,TRBJ2-7,few,TGTGCCAGCTCACTCCCACCCTTTCTCGAGCAGTACTTC,CASSLPPFLEQYF
.,17,TRBV6-1,TRBJ1-4,few,TGTGCCAGCAGTGAATCGGGGTCTTGGGGCACTAATGAAAAACTGTTTTTT,CASSESGSWGTNEKLFF
TRBD1,13,TRBV5-1,TRBJ2-7,.,TGCGCCAGCTCCGCCCGGACAGGGACCGAGCAGTACTTC,CASSARTGTEQYF
.,16,TRBV28,TRBJ1-1,few,TGTGCCAGCAGTTTTTTCCCGGGACAAACGAACACTGAAGCTTTCTTT,CASSFFPGQTNTEAFF
.,14,TRBV19,TRBJ2-3,.,TGTGCCAGTAGTATTGGATCCGGCACAGATACGCAGTATTTT,CASSIGSGTDTQYF
.,17,TRBV5-6,TRBJ1-1,few,TGTGCCAGCAGCCCGGGGTGGGGCGCAGGGTCGGGCACTGAAGCTTTCTTT,CASSPGWGAGSGTEAFF
.,13,TRBV28,TRBJ1-3,.,TGTGCCAGCACCAGGGGAGCAGGAAACACCATATATTTT,CASTRGAGNTIYF
.,14,TRBV4-3,TRBJ2-1,few,TGCGCCAGCAGAAACCGGGACTCCTACAATGAGCAGTTCTTC,CASRNRDSYNEQFF
.,17,TRBV20-1,TRBJ2-3,.,TGCAGTGCTAGAGATTCCAGGGGGACTACTAGCACAGATACGCAGTATTTT,CSARDSRGTTSTDTQYF
.,15,TRBV11-2,TRBJ2-7,.,TGTGCCAGCAGCACACCCGGGAGAGGGGTCTACGAGCAGTACTTC,CASSTPGRGVYEQYF
.,15,TRBV7-6,TRBJ1-4,few,TGTGCCAGCAGCCACCCCGCCCGAACAGCCGAAAAACTGTTTTTT,CASSHPARTAEKLFF
TRBD2,16,TRBV7-2,TRBJ2-1,few,TGTGCCAGCAGCTTGACTAGCGGGGTCTCCTACAATGAGCAGTTCTTC,CASSLTSGVSYNEQFF
.,13,TRBV18,TRBJ1-2,few,TGTGCCAGCTCACCAGAGGGAGGGGATGGCTACACCTTC,CASSPEGGDGYTF
.,14,TRBV7-2,TRBJ2-1,many,TGTGCCAGCAGCTTAGGCCCAGGGAACAATGAGCAGTTCTTC,CASSLGPGNNEQFF
TRBD1,12,TRBV29-1,TRBJ1-2,.,TGCAGCGTTAGGACAGGGGTCTATGGCTACACCTTC,CSVRTGVYGYTF
TRBD1,15,TRBV6-2/TRBV6-3,TRBJ1-1,.,TGTGCCAGCAGTCCCCGGGACAGGGAGAACACTGAAGCTTTCTTT,CASSPRDRENTEAFF
TRBD2,17,TRBV20-1,TRBJ2-3,.,TGCAGTGCTACCGGGACTAGCGGGGCCTTTCGCACAGATACGCAGTATTTT,CSATGTSGAFRTDTQYF
.,15,TRBV5-1,TRBJ2-7,few,TGCGCCAGCAGCTTGGGCCAGGCCACTACCTACGAGCAGTACTTC,CASSLGQATTYEQYF
.,14,TRBV6-5,TRBJ1-2,few,TGTGCCAGCAGTTATGTAGGCCAGGGCTATGGCTACACCTTC,CASSYVGQGYGYTF
.,12,TRBV19,TRBJ1-5,few,TGTGCCAGTAGGTGGAGCAATCAGCCCCAGCATTTT,CASRWSNQPQHF
.,13,TRBV14,TRBJ1-1,many,TGTGCCAGCAGCCAGGGTATGAACACTGAAGCTTTCTTT,CASSQGMNTEAFF
.,18,TRBV6-5,TRBJ2-7,few,TGTGCCAGCAGTTACGGTCCTACGGGGCATACTAGCTCCTACGAGCAGTACTTC,CASSYGPTGHTSSYEQYF
.,13,TRBV5-1,TRBJ2-2,few,TGCGCCAGCAGCCGTGAGAACACCGGGGAGCTGTTTTTT,CASSRENTGELFF
.,14,TRBV11-2,TRBJ1-2,once,TGTGCCAGCAGGGCTACAGGGAGGTTATATGGCTACACCTTC,CASRATGRLYGYTF
.,16,TRBV5-6,TRBJ2-5,.,TGTGCCAGCAGCTTGGTACGTCGGGATACCGAAGAGACCCAGTACTTC,CASSLVRRDTEETQYF
.,13,TRBV2,TRBJ1-3,many,TGTGCCAGCAGTGAATTGCAGTCGGTCACCATATATTTT,CASSELQSVTIYF